This T cell receptor (beta chain) is from a study of blood T cell repertoires in COVID-19. Overall study: From T cells, B-cell-depleted T cells, or PBMCs came the material, which was cDNA or gDNA.

This CDR3 comprises 12 residues. Trimming cost V 6 bases and J 9 bases, with 15 bases left between them. Germline V gene sequence: CDR1 LGHNT, CDR2 FRNRAP. Measured with immunoSEQ multiplex PCR; TCRdb has only the in-frame clones, and not every one. The data hold about 38,000 clones, with around nine tenths observed a single time. This receptor was identified in a man in his 70s with active COVID-19. J is TRBJ2-7 and V is TRBV12-5; a possible D gene is TRBD1 (5 bases). The sequenced sample was peripheral blood. The CDR3: CASGGPLIRQYF. DNA for the CDR3: TGTGCTAGTGGGGGGCCTCTTATTAGGCAGTACTTC.